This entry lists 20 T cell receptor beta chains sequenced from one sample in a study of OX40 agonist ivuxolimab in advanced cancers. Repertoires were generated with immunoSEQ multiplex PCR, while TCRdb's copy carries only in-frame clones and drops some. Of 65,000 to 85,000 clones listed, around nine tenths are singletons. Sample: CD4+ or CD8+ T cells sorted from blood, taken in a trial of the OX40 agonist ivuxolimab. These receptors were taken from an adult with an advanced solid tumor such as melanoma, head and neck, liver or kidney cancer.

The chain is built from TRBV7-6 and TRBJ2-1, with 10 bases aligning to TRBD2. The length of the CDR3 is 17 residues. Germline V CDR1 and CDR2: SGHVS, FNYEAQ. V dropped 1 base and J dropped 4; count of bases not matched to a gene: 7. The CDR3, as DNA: TGTGCCAGCAGCTTAGGGGCTAGCGGGAGTCGGTACAATGAGCAGTTCTTC. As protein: CASSLGASGSRYNEQFF.

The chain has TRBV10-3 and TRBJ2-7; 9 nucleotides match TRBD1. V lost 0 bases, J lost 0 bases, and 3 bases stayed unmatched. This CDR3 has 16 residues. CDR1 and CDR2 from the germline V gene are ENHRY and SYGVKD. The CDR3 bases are TGTGCCATCAGTGAGTCCGGACAGGGGTACTCCTACGAGCAGTACTTC. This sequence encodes CAISESGQGYSYEQYF.

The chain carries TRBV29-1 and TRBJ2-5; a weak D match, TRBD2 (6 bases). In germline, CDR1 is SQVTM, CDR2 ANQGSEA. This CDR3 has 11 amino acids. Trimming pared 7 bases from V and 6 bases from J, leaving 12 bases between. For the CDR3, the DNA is TGCAGCGGCTTCCGGGAGAAGACCCAGTACTTC. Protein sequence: CSGFREKTQYF.

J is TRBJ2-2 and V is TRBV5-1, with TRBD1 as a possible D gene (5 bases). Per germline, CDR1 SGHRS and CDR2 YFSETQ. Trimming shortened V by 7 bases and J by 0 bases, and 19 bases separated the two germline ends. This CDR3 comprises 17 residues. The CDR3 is CASSQGTSASNTGELFF. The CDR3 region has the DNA TGCGCCAGCTCTCAGGGAACATCCGCCTCGAACACCGGGGAGCTGTTTTTT.

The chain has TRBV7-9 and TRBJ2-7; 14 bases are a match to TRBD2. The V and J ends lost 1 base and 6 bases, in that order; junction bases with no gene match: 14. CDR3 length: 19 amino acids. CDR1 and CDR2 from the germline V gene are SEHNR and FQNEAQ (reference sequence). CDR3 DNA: TGTGCCAGCAGCTTAGATAGGTTGACTAGCGGGAGGGCCTATGGCGAGCAGTACTTC. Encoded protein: CASSLDRLTSGRAYGEQYF.

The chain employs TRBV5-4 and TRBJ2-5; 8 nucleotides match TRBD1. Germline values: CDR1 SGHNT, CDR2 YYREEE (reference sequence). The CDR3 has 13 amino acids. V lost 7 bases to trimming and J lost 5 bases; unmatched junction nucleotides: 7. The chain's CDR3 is CASRRGLSETQYF. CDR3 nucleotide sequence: TGTGCCAGCCGCAGGGGGCTGTCGGAGACCCAGTACTTC.

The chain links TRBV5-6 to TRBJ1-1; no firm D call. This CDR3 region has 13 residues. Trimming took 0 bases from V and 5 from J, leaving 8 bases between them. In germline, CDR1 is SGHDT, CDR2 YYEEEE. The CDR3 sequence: CASSLAAGTEAFF. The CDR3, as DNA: TGTGCCAGCAGCTTGGCCGCGGGGACTGAAGCTTTCTTT.

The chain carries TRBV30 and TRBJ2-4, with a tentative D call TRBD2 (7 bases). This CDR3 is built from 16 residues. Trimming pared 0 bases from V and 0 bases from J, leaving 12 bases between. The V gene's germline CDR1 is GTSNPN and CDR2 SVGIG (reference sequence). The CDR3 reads CAWSVLGGLAKNIQYF. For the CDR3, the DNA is TGTGCCTGGAGTGTACTCGGGGGGCTAGCCAAAAACATTCAGTACTTC.

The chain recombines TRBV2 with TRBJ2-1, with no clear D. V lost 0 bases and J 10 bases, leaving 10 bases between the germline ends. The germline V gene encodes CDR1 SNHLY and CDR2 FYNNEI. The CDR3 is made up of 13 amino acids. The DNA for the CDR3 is TGTGCCAGCAGTGAAGCGTCACTGGGAGAGCAGTTCTTC. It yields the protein CASSEASLGEQFF.

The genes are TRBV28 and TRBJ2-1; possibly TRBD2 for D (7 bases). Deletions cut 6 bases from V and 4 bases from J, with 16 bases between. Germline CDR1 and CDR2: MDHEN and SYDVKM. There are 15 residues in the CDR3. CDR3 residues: CASRIGGHVYNEQFF. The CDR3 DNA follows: TGTGCCAGCAGGATCGGGGGGCATGTTTACAATGAGCAGTTCTTC.

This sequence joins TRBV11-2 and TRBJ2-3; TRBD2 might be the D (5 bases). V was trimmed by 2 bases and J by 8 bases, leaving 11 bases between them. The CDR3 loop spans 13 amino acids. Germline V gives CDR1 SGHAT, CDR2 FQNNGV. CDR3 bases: TGTGCCAGCAGCTTATCCGGGAAACGTACGCAGTATTTT. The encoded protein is CASSLSGKRTQYF.

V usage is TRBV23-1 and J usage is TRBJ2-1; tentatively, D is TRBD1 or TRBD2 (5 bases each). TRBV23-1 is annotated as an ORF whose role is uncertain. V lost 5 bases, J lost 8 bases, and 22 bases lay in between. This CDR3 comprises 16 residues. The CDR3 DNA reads TGCGCCAGCAGTTTCCAACAGGAGTGCCGGGGCGATGAGCAGTTCTTC. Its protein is CASSFQQECRGDEQFF.

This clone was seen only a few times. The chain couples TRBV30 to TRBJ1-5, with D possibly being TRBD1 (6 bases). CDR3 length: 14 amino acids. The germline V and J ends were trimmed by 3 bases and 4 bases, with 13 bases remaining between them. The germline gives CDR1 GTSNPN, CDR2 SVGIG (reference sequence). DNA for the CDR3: TGTGCCTGGAGCCACAAGGGGGGGAATCAGCCCCAGCATTTT. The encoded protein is CAWSHKGGNQPQHF.

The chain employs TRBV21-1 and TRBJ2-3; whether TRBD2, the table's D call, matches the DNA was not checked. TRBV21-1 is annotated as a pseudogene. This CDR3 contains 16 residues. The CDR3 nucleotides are TGTGCCAGCAGCAAATGGCAGTACTATAGCACAGATACGCAGTATTTT. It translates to CASSKWQYYSTDTQYF.

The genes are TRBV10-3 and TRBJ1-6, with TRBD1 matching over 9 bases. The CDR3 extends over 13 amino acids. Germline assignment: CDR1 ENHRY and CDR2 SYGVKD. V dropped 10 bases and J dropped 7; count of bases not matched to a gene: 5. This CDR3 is CATRTGDNSPLHF. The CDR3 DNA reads TGTGCCACCCGGACAGGGGACAATTCACCCCTCCACTTT.

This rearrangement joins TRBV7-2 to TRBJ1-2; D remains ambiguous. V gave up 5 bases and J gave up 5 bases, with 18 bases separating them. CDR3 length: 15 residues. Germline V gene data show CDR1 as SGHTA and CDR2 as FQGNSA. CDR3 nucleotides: TGTGCCAGCAGCAAAGTAGGCCCCGAGAATTATGGCTACACCTTC. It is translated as CASSKVGPENYGYTF.

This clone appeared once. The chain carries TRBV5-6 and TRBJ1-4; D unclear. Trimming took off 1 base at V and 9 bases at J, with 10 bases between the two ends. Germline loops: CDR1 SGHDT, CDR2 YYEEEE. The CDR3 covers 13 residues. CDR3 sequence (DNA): TGTGCCAGCAGCTTGTTTAATGTTCAAAAACTGTTTTTT. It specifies CASSLFNVQKLFF.

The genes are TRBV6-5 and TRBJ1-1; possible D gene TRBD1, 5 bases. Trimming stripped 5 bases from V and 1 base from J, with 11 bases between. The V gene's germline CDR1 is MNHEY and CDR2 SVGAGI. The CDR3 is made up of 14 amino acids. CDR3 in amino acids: CASSLRDGNTEAFF. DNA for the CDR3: TGTGCCAGCAGTCTCCGGGACGGGAACACTGAAGCTTTCTTT.

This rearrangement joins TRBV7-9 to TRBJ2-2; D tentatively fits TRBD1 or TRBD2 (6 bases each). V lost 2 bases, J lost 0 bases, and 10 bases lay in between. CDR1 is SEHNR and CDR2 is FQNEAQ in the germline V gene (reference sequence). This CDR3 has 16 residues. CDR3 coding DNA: TGTGCCAGCAGCTTAAGGAGGGGGACGAACACCGGGGAGCTGTTTTTT. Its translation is CASSLRRGTNTGELFF.

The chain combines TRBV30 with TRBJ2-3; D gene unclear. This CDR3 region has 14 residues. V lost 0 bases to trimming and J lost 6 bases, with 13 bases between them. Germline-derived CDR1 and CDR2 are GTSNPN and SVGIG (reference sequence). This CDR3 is CAWSVRVSRDTQYF. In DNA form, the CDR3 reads TGTGCCTGGAGTGTACGTGTGTCTAGGGATACGCAGTATTTT. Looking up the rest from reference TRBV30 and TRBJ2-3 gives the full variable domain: SQTIHQWPATLVQPVGSPLSLECTVEGTSNPNLYWYRQAAGRGLQLLFYSVGIGQISSEVPQNLSASRPQDRQFILSSKKLLLSDSGFYLCAWSVRVSRDTQYFGPGTRLTVL.